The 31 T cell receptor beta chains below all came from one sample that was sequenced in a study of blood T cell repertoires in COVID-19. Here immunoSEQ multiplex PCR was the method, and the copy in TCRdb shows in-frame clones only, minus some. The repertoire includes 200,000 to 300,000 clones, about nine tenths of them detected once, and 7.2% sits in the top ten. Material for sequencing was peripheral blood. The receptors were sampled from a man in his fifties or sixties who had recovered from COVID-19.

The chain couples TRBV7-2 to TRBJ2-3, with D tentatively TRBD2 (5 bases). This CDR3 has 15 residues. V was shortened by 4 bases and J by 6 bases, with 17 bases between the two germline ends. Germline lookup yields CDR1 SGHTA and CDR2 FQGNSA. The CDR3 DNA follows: TGTGCCAGCAGCTCAGAGGGTTATCATGTTGATACGCAGTATTTT. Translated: CASSSEGYHVDTQYF.

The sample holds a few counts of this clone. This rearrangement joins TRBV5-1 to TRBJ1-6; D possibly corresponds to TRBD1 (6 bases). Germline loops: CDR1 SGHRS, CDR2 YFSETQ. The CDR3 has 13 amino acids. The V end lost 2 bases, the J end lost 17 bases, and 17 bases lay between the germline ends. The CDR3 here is CASSFVAGQPIHF. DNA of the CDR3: TGCGCCAGCAGCTTCGTTGCTGGACAGCCGATCCACTTT.

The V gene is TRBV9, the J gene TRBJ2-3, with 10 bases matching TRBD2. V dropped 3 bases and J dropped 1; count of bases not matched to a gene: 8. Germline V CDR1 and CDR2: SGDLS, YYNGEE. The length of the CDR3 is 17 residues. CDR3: CASSATWGTSGTDTQYF. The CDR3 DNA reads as TGTGCCAGCAGCGCAACATGGGGGACTAGCGGCACAGATACGCAGTATTTT.

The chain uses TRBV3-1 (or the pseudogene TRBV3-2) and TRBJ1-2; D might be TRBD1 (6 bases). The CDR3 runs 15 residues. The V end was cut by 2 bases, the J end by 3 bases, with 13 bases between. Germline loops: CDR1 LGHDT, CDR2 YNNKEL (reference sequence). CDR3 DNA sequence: TGTGCCAGCAGCCAAAAGCAGGGACAAGACTATGGCTACACCTTC. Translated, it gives CASSQKQGQDYGYTF.

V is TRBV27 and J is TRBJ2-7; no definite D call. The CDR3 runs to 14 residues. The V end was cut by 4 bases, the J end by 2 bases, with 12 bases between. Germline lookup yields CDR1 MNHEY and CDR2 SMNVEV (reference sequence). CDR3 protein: CASSYQDLTYEQYF. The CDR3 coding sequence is TGTGCCAGCAGTTACCAGGATCTAACCTACGAGCAGTACTTC.

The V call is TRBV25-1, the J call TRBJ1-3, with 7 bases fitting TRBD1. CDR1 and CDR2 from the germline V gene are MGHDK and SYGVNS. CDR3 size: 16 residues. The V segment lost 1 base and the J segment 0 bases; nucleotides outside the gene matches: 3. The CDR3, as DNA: TGTGCCAGCAGTGAATGGACAGGCGTCTCTGGAAACACCATATATTTT. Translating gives CASSEWTGVSGNTIYF.

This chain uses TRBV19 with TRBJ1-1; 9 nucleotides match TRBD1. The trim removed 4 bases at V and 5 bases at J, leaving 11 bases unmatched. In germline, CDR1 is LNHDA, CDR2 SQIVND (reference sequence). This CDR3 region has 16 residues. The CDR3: CASSKRYRDRETEAFF. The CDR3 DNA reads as TGTGCCAGTAGTAAGCGCTACCGGGACAGGGAGACTGAAGCTTTCTTT. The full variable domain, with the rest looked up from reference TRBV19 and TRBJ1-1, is DGGITQSPKYLFRKEGQNVTLSCEQNLNHDAMYWYRQDPGQGLRLIYYSQIVNDFQKGDIAEGYSVSREKKESFPLTVTSAQKNPTAFYLCASSKRYRDRETEAFFGQGTRLTVV.

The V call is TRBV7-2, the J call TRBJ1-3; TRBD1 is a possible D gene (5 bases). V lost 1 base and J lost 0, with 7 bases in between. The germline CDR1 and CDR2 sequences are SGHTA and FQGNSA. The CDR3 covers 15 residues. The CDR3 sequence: CASSLDQGSGNTIYF. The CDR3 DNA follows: TGTGCCAGCAGCTTAGATCAGGGCTCTGGAAACACCATATATTTT.

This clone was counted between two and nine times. As DNA, the CDR3 is TGTGCCAGCAGTACAGGGGGCTCTGGAAACACCATATATTTT. Translated, it gives CASSTGGSGNTIYF. The genes are TRBV6-5 and TRBJ1-3; 8 bases fit TRBD1. CDR3 length: 14 residues. The V and J ends lost 5 bases and 0 bases, in that order; junction bases with no gene match: 0. Per germline, CDR1 MNHEY and CDR2 SVGAGI.

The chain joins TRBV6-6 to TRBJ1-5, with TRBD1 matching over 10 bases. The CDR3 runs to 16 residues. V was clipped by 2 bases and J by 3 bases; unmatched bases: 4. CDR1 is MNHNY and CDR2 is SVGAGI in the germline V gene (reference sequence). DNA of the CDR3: TGTGCCAGCAGTTACGGGACAGGGGCCAACAATCAGCCCCAGCATTTT. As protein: CASSYGTGANNQPQHF.

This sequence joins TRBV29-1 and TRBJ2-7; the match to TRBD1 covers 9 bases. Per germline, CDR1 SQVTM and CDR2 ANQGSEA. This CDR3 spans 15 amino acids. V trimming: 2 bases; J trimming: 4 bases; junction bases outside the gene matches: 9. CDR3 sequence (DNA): TGCAGCGTTGAATTACCGGACAGGGGTATTTACGAGCAGTACTTC. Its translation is CSVELPDRGIYEQYF.

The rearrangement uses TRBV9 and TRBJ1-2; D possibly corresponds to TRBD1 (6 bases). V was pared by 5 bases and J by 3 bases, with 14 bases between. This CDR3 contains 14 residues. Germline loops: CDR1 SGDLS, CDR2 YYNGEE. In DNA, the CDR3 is TGTGCCAGCAGTCCCGGCAGGGGTGACTATGGCTACACCTTC. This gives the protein CASSPGRGDYGYTF.

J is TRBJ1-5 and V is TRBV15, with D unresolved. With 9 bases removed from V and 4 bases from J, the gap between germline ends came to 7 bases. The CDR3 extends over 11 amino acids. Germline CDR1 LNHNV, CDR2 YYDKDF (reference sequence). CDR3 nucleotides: TGTGCCACGGGCACGAATCAGCCCCAGCATTTT. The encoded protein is CATGTNQPQHF.

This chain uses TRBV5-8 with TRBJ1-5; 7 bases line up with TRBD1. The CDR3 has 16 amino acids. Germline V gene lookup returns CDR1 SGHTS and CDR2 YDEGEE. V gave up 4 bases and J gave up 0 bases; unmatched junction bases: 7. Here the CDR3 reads CASSHRTGLSNQPQHF. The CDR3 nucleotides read TGTGCCAGCAGCCATAGGACAGGCCTTAGCAATCAGCCCCAGCATTTT.

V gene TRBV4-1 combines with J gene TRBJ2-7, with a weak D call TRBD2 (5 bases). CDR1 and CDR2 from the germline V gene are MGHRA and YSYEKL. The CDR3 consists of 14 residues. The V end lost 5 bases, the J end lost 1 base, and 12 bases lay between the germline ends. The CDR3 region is CASSTRFTSYEQYF. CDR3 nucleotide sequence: TGCGCCAGCAGCACTAGGTTTACTTCCTACGAGCAGTACTTC.

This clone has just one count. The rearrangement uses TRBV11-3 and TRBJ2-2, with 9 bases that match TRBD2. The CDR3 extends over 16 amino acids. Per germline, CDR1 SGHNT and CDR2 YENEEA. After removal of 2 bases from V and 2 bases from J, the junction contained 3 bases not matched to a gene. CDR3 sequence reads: CASSLRSGGNTGELFF. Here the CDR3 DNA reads TGTGCCAGCAGCTTACGTAGCGGGGGAAACACCGGGGAGCTGTTTTTT.

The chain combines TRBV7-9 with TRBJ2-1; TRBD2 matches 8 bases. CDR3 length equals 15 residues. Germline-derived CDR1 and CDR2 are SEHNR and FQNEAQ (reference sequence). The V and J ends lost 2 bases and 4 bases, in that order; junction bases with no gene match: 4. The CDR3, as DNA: TGTGCCAGCAGCTTATTAGCGGGGAGTTACAATGAGCAGTTCTTC. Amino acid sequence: CASSLLAGSYNEQFF.

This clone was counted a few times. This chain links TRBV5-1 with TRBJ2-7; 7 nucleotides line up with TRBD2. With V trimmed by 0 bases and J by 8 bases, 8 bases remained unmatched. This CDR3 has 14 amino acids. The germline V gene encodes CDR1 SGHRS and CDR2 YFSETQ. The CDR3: CASSLVGGEGKQYF. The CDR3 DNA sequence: TGCGCCAGCAGCTTGGTCGGAGGGGAGGGTAAGCAGTACTTC.

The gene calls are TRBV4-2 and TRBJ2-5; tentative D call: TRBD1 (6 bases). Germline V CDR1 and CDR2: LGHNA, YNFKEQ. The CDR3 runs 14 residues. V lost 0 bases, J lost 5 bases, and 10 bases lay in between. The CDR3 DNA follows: TGTGCCAGCAGCCAAGATAACAGGGAGGAGACCCAGTACTTC. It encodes CASSQDNREETQYF.

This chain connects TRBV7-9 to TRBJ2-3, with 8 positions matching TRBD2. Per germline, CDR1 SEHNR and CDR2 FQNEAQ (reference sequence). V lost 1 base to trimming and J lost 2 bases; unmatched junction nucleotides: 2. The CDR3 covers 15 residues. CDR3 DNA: TGTGCCAGCAGCTTAGGCGGGGGGCACACAGATACGCAGTATTTT. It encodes CASSLGGGHTDTQYF.

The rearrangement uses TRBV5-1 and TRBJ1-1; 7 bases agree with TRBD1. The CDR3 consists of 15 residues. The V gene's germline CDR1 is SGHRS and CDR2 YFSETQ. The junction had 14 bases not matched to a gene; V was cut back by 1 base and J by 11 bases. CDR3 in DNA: TGCGCCAGCAGCTTGATCGAACAGGGGCGGATGTCGGCTTTCTTT. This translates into CASSLIEQGRMSAFF.

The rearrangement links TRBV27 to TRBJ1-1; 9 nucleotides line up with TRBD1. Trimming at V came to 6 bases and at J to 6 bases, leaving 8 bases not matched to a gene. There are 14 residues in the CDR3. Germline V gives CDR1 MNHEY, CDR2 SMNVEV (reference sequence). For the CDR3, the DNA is TGTGCCAGCAGCCAACAGGGGGCATTGTCTGAAGCTTTCTTT. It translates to CASSQQGALSEAFF.

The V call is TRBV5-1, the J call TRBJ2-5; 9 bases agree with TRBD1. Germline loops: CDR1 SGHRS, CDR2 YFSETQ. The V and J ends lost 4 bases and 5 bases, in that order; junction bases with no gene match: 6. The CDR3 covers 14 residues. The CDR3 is CASSQGQGWETQYF. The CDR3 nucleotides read TGCGCCAGCAGCCAGGGACAGGGATGGGAGACCCAGTACTTC.

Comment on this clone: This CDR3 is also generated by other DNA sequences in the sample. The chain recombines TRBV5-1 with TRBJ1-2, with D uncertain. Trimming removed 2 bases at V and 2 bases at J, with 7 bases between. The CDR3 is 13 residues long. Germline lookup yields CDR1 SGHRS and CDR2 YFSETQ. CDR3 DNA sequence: TGCGCCAGCAGCTTAGGCGGGAACTATGGCTACACCTTC. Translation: CASSLGGNYGYTF.

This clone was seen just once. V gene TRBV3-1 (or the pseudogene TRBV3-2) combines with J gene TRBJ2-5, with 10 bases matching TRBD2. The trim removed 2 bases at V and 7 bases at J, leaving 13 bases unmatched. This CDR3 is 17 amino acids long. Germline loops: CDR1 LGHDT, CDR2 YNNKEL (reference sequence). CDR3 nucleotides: TGTGCCAGCAGCCAAATGTTATCTAGCGGGGGACCCGCGACCCAGTACTTC. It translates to CASSQMLSSGGPATQYF.

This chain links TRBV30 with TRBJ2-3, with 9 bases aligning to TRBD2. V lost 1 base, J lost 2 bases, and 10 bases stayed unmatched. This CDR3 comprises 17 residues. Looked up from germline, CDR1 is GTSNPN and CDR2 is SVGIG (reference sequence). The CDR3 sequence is CAWSAEQGLANTDTQYF. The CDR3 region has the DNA TGTGCCTGGAGTGCCGAGCAAGGACTAGCGAACACAGATACGCAGTATTTT.

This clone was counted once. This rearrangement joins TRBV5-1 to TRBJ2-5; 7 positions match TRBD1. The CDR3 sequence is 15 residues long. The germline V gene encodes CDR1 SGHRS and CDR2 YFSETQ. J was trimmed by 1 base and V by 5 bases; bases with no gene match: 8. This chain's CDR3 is CASSRGQALQETQYF. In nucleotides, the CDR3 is TGCGCCAGCAGTCGCGGACAGGCACTCCAAGAGACCCAGTACTTC.

The chain's CDR3 is CASSIESRDYGYTF. Here the CDR3 DNA reads TGTGCCAGTAGTATAGAGAGCCGTGACTATGGCTACACCTTC. V is TRBV19 and J is TRBJ1-2, with D uncertain. The CDR3 covers 14 residues. V gave up 0 bases and J gave up 3 bases, with 8 bases separating them. Germline assignment: CDR1 LNHDA and CDR2 SQIVND (reference sequence).

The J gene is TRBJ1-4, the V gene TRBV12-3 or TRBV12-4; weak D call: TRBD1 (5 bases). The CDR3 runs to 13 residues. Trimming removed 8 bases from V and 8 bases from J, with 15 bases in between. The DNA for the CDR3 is TGTGCCAGCGCCTCAGGGTTACGGGAAAAACTGTTTTTT. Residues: CASASGLREKLFF.

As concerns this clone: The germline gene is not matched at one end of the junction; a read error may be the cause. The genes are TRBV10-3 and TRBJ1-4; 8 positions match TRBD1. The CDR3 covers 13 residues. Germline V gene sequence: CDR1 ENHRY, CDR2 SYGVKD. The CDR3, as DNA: TGTGCCACCAGTACAGGGGGGGATGAAAAACTGTTTTTT. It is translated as CATSTGGDEKLFF.

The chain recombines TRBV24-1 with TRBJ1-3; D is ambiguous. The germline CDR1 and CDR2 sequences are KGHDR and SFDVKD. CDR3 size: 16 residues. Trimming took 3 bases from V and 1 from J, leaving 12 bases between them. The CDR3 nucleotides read TGTGCCACCAGTGATCAAGCTAGCGGGTCTGGAAACACCATATATTTT. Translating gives CATSDQASGSGNTIYF.